This T cell receptor beta chain was documented in a study of T cell repertoires in cytomegalovirus infection. Study-wide findings and caveats: HLA-C-restricted TCR beta clonotypes specific for CMV led the ex vivo response. Carriage of CMV together with the relevant HLA was identifiable through cumulative public TCR beta family frequency.

Germline V gene data show CDR1 as SGHTA and CDR2 as FQGNSA. Trimming took off 6 bases at V and 5 bases at J, with 19 bases between the two ends. CDR3 size: 15 residues. TCRdb processed the reads anew with MiXCR; each CDR3 protein has one entry. Among some 940,000 distinct CDR3 sequences listed, approximately 31% were seen once. This clonotype was recorded many times. The antigen is not known. The material sequenced was cultured CD8+ T cells from PBMCs, taken from culture after CMV antigen stimulation. The sequence was obtained from a human donor in good health (CMV status not recorded). Some clones in this sample may be carry-over from other donors' samples. J is TRBJ2-5 and V is TRBV7-2; perhaps TRBD2 as D (6 bases). The CDR3 coding sequence is TGTGCCAGCAGTTCGTACGGGGGTTCCCAGGAGACCCAGTACTTC. This translates into CASSSYGGSQETQYF.